Listed below are T cell receptor beta chains from one sample, sequenced in a study of shared clonotypes between healthy human individuals. Some clones are missing from TCRdb's copy, which holds only in-frame ones; the method was immunoSEQ multiplex PCR. The data show a few million clones, roughly nine tenths seen once. The sequenced sample was naive CD4+ T cells sorted from blood. The source is a man younger than 35 in good health. Both conserved end residues are part of each CDR3. Each record gives: V gene, J gene, D gene, clone size, CDR3 DNA, CDR3 protein. A D gene is named only where the DNA matches it firmly. Part of the rows lack a size; the others show once, few, many or a class for expanded clones.

V: TRBV6-5; J: TRBJ2-5; D: NA; size: NA; DNA: TGTGCCAGCGGGAATCCGGGGGAAGAGACCCAGTACTTC; CDR3: CASGNPGEETQYF
V: TRBV9; J: TRBJ2-2; D: NA; size: NA; DNA: TGTGCCAGCGGCGCCCAACAGGGAGTGGGCACCGGGGAGCTGTTTTTT; CDR3: CASGAQQGVGTGELFF
V: TRBV2; J: TRBJ2-2; D: NA; size: once; DNA: TGTGCCAGCGGTAGGACCGCGGCGAACACCGGGGAGCTGTTTTTT; CDR3: CASGRTAANTGELFF
V: TRBV18; J: TRBJ2-5; D: NA; size: NA; DNA: TGTGCCAGCTCACTGCTAGGGGAACAAGAGACCCAGTACTTC; CDR3: CASSLLGEQETQYF
V: TRBV30; J: TRBJ2-5; D: NA; size: NA; DNA: TGTGCCTGGAGATTCGACAAACAAGAGACCCAGTACTTC; CDR3: CAWRFDKQETQYF
V: TRBV6-1; J: TRBJ1-2; D: NA; size: NA; DNA: TGTGCCACCCGATCAACCGAAGGGTTGGGCTACACCTTC; CDR3: CATRSTEGLGYTF
V: TRBV28; J: TRBJ2-3; D: NA; size: once; DNA: TGTGCCAGCACCCTCGGGGGCGGGCCAGATACGCAGTATTTT; CDR3: CASTLGGGPDTQYF
V: TRBV5-1; J: TRBJ2-1; D: NA; size: NA; DNA: TGCGCCAGCAGCTTTTTCTCCTTAACCGGGGTAGTTTTTAAGGGTTACAATGAGCAGTTCTTC; CDR3: CASSFFSLTGVVFKGYNEQFF
V: TRBV6-5; J: TRBJ2-7; D: TRBD2; size: NA; DNA: TGTGCCAGCAGTTATCAGCGGGGGAGCTACGAGCAGTACTTC; CDR3: CASSYQRGSYEQYF
V: TRBV6-1; J: TRBJ2-7; D: NA; size: NA; DNA: TGTGCCATCAAGGCGACTTTAGACCGGCGCTACGAGCAGTACTTC; CDR3: CAIKATLDRRYEQYF
V: TRBV5-6; J: TRBJ2-1; D: TRBD1; size: once; DNA: TGTGCCAGCAGCTTCTTACAGGGGGAGAACAATGAGCAGTTCTTC; CDR3: CASSFLQGENNEQFF
V: TRBV6-6; J: TRBJ1-6; D: NA; size: NA; DNA: TGTGCCAGCAGTTATGCTTCGCAGGGCCAATCACCCCTCCACTTT; CDR3: CASSYASQGQSPLHF
V: TRBV6-1; J: TRBJ2-5; D: NA; size: NA; DNA: TGTGCCAGCAGCCTTATCTTCCAGGCGGCGGAGACCCAGTACTTC; CDR3: CASSLIFQAAETQYF
V: TRBV5-1; J: TRBJ2-2; D: NA; size: NA; DNA: TGCGCCAGCAGCTCATCCGGGACTGGGACCGGGGAGCTGTTTTTT; CDR3: CASSSSGTGTGELFF
V: TRBV7-2; J: TRBJ2-5; D: NA; size: NA; DNA: TGTGCCAGCAGCTTAGGAGGGGCCCAAGAGACCCAGTACTTC; CDR3: CASSLGGAQETQYF
V: TRBV5-4; J: TRBJ2-5; D: NA; size: once; DNA: TGTGCCAGCAGCTTGGCGATCCGGGGACTTTCAAAAGAGACCCAGTACTTC; CDR3: CASSLAIRGLSKETQYF
V: TRBV5-6; J: TRBJ2-7; D: NA; size: NA; DNA: TGTGCCAGCAGCTTGGTATTTAGGTCGGAGGAGCAGTACTTC; CDR3: CASSLVFRSEEQYF
V: TRBV15; J: TRBJ2-3; D: TRBD2; size: NA; DNA: TGTGCCACCAGCCTAACAAGCGGACTAGGATCCACAGATACGCAGTATTTT; CDR3: CATSLTSGLGSTDTQYF
V: TRBV7-9; J: TRBJ1-4; D: TRBD1; size: NA; DNA: TGTGCCAGCAGTAGGGACAGGCCTGATGAAAAACTGTTTTTT; CDR3: CASSRDRPDEKLFF
V: TRBV11-2; J: TRBJ1-1; D: NA; size: NA; DNA: TGTGCCAGCAGCTTAAAGGGAGGGACTGAAGCTTTCTTT; CDR3: CASSLKGGTEAFF
V: TRBV5-4; J: TRBJ2-3; D: TRBD2; size: NA; DNA: TGTGCCAGCAGCTTTATACCGGGACTATTATTTATCGATACGCAGTATTTT; CDR3: CASSFIPGLLFIDTQYF
V: TRBV9; J: TRBJ2-7; D: TRBD1; size: NA; DNA: TGTGCCAGCAGCGCCACGGCCGGGACAGCCGCCTACGAGCAGTACTTC; CDR3: CASSATAGTAAYEQYF
V: TRBV30; J: TRBJ1-5; D: NA; size: once; DNA: TGTGCCTGGAGTGTTCAGGACAGCAGCAATCAGCCCCAGCATTTT; CDR3: CAWSVQDSSNQPQHF
V: TRBV6-5; J: TRBJ1-2; D: NA; size: NA; DNA: TGTGCCAGCAACGGACCCGAGGCTAACTATGGCTACACCTTC; CDR3: CASNGPEANYGYTF
V: TRBV27; J: TRBJ2-1; D: NA; size: once; DNA: TGTGCCAGCAGTTTAGGGGCCCCCTACAATGAGCAGTTCTTC; CDR3: CASSLGAPYNEQFF
V: TRBV6-6; J: TRBJ1-6; D: NA; size: NA; DNA: TGTGCCAGCAACCACCCGGGGCTCGAGGATTCACCCCTCCACTTT; CDR3: CASNHPGLEDSPLHF
V: TRBV6-5; J: TRBJ1-2; D: TRBD1; size: NA; DNA: TGTGCCAGCAGTCGTCGGGACAGCTCGGGCTACACCTTC; CDR3: CASSRRDSSGYTF
V: TRBV28; J: TRBJ2-7; D: NA; size: NA; DNA: TGTGCCAGCAGTTTACAGACGGGGGAGCAGTACTTC; CDR3: CASSLQTGEQYF
V: TRBV18; J: TRBJ1-5; D: NA; size: NA; DNA: TGTGCCAGCTCCCCGGGCGGGGGGCAGCCCCAGCATTTT; CDR3: CASSPGGGQPQHF
V: TRBV28; J: TRBJ2-6; D: NA; size: NA; DNA: TGTGCCAGCAGTTTAATACCGGGGTCTGGGGCCAACGTCCTGACTTTC; CDR3: CASSLIPGSGANVLTF
V: TRBV2; J: TRBJ1-6; D: NA; size: NA; DNA: TGTGCCAGCAGTGGCCTTAATAATTCACCCCTCCACTTT; CDR3: CASSGLNNSPLHF
V: TRBV18; J: TRBJ2-4; D: TRBD2; size: NA; DNA: TGTGCCAGCTCACCTAGCGGGGGCCTCCCAGTGTTGTACTTC; CDR3: CASSPSGGLPVLYF
V: TRBV6-6; J: TRBJ1-1; D: NA; size: NA; DNA: TGTGCCAGCAGTTATAAGGATAGAGACACTGAAGCTTTCTTT; CDR3: CASSYKDRDTEAFF
V: TRBV25-1; J: TRBJ2-7; D: TRBD1; size: once; DNA: TGTGCCAGCAGTGTAAGGACAGGGGGCTACGAGCAGTACTTC; CDR3: CASSVRTGGYEQYF
V: TRBV9; J: TRBJ2-2; D: TRBD2; size: NA; DNA: TGTGCCAGCAGCGTAGGCGGGAGGGCCTCCACCGGGGAGCTGTTTTTT; CDR3: CASSVGGRASTGELFF
V: TRBV9; J: TRBJ2-3; D: TRBD1; size: NA; DNA: TGTGCCAGCAGCGAGACGGGACAGAACACAGATACGCAGTATTTT; CDR3: CASSETGQNTDTQYF
V: TRBV6-5; J: TRBJ2-7; D: NA; size: NA; DNA: TGTGCCAGCAGGCGAAACTCCTACGAGCAGTACTTC; CDR3: CASRRNSYEQYF
V: TRBV28; J: TRBJ1-6; D: TRBD1; size: NA; DNA: TGTGCCAGCACCACCGCGGGACAGGGGAGTTCACCCCTCCACTTT; CDR3: CASTTAGQGSSPLHF
V: TRBV6-1; J: TRBJ1-1; D: NA; size: few; DNA: TGTGCCAGCACGTACGACGATGTGAACACTGAAGCTTTCTTT; CDR3: CASTYDDVNTEAFF
V: TRBV4-3; J: TRBJ1-2; D: NA; size: NA; DNA: TGCGCCAGCAGCCAAGACAACAGGTGGACCTATGGCTACACCTTC; CDR3: CASSQDNRWTYGYTF
V: TRBV11-3; J: TRBJ2-3; D: NA; size: once; DNA: TGTGCCAGCAGCTTAGGAGAGGGGCCGACAGATACGCAGTATTTT; CDR3: CASSLGEGPTDTQYF